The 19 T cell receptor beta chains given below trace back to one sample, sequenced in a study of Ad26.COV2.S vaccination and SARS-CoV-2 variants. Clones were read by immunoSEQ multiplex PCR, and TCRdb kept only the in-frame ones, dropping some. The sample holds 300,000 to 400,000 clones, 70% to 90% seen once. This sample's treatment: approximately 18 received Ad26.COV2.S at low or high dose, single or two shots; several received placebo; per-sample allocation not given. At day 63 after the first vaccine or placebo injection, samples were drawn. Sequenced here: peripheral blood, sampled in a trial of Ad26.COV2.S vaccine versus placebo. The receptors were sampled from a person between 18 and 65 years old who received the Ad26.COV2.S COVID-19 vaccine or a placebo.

CDR3 amino acids: CASSLGSGNNYGYTF. For the CDR3, the DNA is TGCGCCAGCAGCTTGGGATCAGGGAATAACTATGGCTACACCTTC. This chain connects TRBV5-1 to TRBJ1-2, with a tentative D call TRBD1 (5 bases). CDR3 size: 15 residues. Trimming took off 0 bases at V and 1 base at J, with 10 bases between the two ends. Germline CDR1 and CDR2: SGHRS and YFSETQ.

In DNA form, the CDR3 reads TGTGCCAGCAGCCAAAAGGGGAATTCACCCCTCCACTTT. Amino acid sequence: CASSQKGNSPLHF. V usage is TRBV16 and J usage is TRBJ1-6; D possibly corresponds to TRBD1 (5 bases). The CDR3 totals 13 residues. With 2 bases removed from V and 7 bases from J, the gap between germline ends came to 6 bases. CDR1 is KGHSY, CDR2 FQNENV, per germline.

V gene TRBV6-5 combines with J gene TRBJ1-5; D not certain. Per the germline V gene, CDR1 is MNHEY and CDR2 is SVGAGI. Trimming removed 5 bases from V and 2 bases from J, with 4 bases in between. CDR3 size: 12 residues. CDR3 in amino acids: CASSQGNQPQHF. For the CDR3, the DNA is TGTGCCAGCAGTCAGGGCAATCAGCCCCAGCATTTT.

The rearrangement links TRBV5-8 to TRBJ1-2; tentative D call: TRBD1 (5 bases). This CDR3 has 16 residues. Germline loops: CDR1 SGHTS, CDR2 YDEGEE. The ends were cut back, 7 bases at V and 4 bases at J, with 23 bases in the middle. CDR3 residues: CASHSELGTQAYGYTF. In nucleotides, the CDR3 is TGTGCCAGCCATTCTGAATTAGGGACGCAGGCCTATGGCTACACCTTC.

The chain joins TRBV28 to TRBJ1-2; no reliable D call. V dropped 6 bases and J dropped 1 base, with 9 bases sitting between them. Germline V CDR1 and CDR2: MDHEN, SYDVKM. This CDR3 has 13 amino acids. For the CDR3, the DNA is TGTGCCAGCAGCCGGACGGATAACTATGGCTACACCTTC. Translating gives CASSRTDNYGYTF.

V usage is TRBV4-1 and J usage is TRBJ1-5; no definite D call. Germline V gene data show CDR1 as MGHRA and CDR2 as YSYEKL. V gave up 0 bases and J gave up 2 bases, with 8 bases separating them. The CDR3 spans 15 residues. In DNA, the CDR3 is TGCGCCAGCAGCCAAGACATGGCGCGCAATCAGCCCCAGCATTTT. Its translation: CASSQDMARNQPQHF.

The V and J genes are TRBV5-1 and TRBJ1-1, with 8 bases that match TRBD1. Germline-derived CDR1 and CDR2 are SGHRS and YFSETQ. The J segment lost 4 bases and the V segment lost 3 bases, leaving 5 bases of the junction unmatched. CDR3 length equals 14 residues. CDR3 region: CASSWDRLGTEAFF. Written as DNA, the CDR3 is TGCGCCAGCAGCTGGGACAGGTTGGGCACTGAAGCTTTCTTT.

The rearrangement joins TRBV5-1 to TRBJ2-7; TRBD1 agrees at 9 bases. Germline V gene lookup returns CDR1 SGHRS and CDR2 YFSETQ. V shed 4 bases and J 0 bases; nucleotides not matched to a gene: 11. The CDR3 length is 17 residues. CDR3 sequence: CASSPGTGLQSSYEQYF. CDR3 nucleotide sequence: TGCGCCAGCAGCCCCGGGACAGGGTTGCAGAGCTCCTACGAGCAGTACTTC.

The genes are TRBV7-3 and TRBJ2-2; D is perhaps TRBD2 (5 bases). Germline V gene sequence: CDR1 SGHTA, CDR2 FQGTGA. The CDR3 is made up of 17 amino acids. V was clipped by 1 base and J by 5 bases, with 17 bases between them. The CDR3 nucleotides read TGTGCCAGCAGCTTAAACTTGGGCCCCCCGGGAACCGGGGAGCTGTTTTTT. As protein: CASSLNLGPPGTGELFF.

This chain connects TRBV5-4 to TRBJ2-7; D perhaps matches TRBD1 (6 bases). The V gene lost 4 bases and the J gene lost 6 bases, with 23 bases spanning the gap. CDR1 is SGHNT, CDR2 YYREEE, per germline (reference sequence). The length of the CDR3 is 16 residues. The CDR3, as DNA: TGTGCCAGCAGCCCCGCCGGGACAACACTCCTCCTCGAGCAGTACTTC. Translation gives CASSPAGTTLLLEQYF.

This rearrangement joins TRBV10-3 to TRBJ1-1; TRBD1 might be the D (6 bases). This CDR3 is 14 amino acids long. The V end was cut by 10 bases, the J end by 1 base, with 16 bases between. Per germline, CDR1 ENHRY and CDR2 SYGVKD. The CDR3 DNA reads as TGTGCCACCACCACGGACAGCACGAACACTGAAGCTTTCTTT. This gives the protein CATTTDSTNTEAFF.

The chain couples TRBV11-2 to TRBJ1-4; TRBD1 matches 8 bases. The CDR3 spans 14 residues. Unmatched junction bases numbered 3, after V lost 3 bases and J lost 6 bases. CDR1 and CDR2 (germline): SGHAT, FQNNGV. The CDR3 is CASSLDREDEKLFF. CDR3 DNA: TGTGCCAGCAGCTTGGACAGGGAGGATGAAAAACTGTTTTTT.

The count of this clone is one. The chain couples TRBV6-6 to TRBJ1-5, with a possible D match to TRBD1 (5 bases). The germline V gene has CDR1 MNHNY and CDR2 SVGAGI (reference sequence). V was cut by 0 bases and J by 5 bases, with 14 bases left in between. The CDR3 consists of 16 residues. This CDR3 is CASSYSNGQGDQPQHF. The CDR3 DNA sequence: TGTGCCAGCAGTTACTCGAATGGGCAGGGTGATCAGCCCCAGCATTTT.

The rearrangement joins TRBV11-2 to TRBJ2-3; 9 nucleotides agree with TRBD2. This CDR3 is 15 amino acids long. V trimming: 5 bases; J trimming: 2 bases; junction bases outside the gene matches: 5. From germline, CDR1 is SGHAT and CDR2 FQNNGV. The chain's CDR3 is CASSISGGITDTQYF. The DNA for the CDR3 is TGTGCCAGCAGCATTAGCGGGGGAATCACAGATACGCAGTATTTT.

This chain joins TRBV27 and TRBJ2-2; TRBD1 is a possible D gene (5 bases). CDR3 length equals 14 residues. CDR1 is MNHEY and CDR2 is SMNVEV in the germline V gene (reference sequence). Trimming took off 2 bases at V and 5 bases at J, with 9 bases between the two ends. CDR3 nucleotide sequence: TGTGCCAGCAGTTTAAAGGGGTCGACCGGGGAGCTGTTTTTT. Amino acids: CASSLKGSTGELFF.

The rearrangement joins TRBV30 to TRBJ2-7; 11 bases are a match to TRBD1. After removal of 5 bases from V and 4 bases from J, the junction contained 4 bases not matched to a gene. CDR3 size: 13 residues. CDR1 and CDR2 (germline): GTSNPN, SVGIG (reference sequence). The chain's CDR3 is CAWGTGGRYEQYF. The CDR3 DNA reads TGTGCCTGGGGGACAGGGGGTCGGTACGAGCAGTACTTC.

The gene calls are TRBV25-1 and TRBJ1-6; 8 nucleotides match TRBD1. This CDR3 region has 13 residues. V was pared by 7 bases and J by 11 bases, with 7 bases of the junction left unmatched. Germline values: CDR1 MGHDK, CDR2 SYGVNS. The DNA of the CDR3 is TGTGCCAGCAAGACAGGGGTTAGGACACCCCTCCACTTT. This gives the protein CASKTGVRTPLHF.

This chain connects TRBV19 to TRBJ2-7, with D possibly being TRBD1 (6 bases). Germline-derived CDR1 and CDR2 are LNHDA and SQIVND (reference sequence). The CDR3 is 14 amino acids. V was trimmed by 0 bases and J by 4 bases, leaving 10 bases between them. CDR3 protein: CASSIDHREYEQYF. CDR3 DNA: TGTGCCAGTAGTATAGATCACAGGGAATACGAGCAGTACTTC.

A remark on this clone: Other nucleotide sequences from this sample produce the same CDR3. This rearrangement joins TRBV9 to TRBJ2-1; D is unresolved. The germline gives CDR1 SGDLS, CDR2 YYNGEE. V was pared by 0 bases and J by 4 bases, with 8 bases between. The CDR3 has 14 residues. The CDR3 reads CASSVVAGYNEQFF. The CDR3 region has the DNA TGTGCCAGCAGCGTAGTGGCAGGTTACAATGAGCAGTTCTTC.